Following are 27 T cell receptor beta chains from one sample sequenced in a study of tissue T cells after allogeneic stem cell transplantation. Some clones are missing from TCRdb's copy, which holds only in-frame ones; the method was immunoSEQ multiplex PCR. The sample has more than 45,000 clones, over 65% seen once. Sequencing used sorted cells pooled from one or two spleens. All receptors come from a pool of C57BL/6 mice in good health.

Note on this clone: These gene names are mouse names. The CDR3 end is not reached by the read, which stops 1 residue before it; the germline J gene fills it in. The chain is built from TRBV13-2 and TRBJ1-4; 11 bases match TRBD1. Germline V lookup: CDR1 NNHNN, CDR2 SYGAGS (reference sequence). There are 15 residues in the CDR3. J gave up 4 bases and V 3 bases, and 2 bases lay outside the gene matches. CDR3 DNA (partial): TGTGCCAGCGGTGGGACAGGGGGCAACAACGAAAGATTATTT. Its protein is CASGGTGGNNERLF. The complete CDR3 reads CASGGTGGNNERLFF.

Comments on this clone: Genes here carry mouse names. The read stops 1 residue short of the end of the CDR3; the missing end is completed from the germline J gene. The chain recombines TRBV3 with TRBJ1-2; 8 bases match TRBD1. This CDR3 has 14 residues. CDR1 SNHLY and CDR2 FYNGKV come from the germline V gene (reference sequence). V lost 3 bases, J lost 5 bases, and 5 bases stayed unmatched. Here the CDR3 reads CASSLTGERSDYTF. CDR3 DNA, as far as it was read: TGTGCCAGCAGCTTGACAGGGGAGAGGTCCGACTACACC.

A note on this clone: Gene and germline names: mouse. Coverage ceases 1 residue before the CDR3 finishes, and the germline J gene fills in the end. The V and J genes are TRBV13-1 and TRBJ2-7, with D hard to call. V shed 2 bases and J shed 3 bases, with 9 bases lying between them. The CDR3 runs to 13 residues. Germline V CDR1 and CDR2: NSHNY, SYGAGN. The covered CDR3 bases are TGTGCCAGCAGTGACTCCGGATTCTATGAACAGTAC. Its protein is CASSDSGFYEQY. The entire CDR3 is CASSDSGFYEQYF.

Regarding this clone: Gene names are the mouse ones. Read sequence stops 1 residue before the CDR3 end, and the germline J gene provides the missing end. J is TRBJ2-1 and V is TRBV31; D may be TRBD1 (6 bases). The ends were cut back, 0 bases at V and 7 bases at J, with 13 bases in the middle. From germline, CDR1 is GKSSPN and CDR2 SITVG. This CDR3 spans 14 amino acids. The chain's CDR3 is CAWSLEQGGAEQFF. The part of the CDR3 DNA that was read is TGTGCCTGGAGTCTAGAACAGGGAGGGGCTGAGCAGTTC.

Turning to this clone: Here the gene names and germline are mouse. Read data end 1 residue before the CDR3 end; the end is taken from the germline J gene. This chain uses TRBV5 with TRBJ2-1, with TRBD2 matching 11 bases. V dropped 0 bases and J dropped 3; count of bases not matched to a gene: 7. This CDR3 spans 18 amino acids. Germline values: CDR1 LGHNA, CDR2 YNLKQL (reference sequence). CDR3 DNA (partial): TGTGCCAGCAGCCAAGATGAGGGACTGGGGGAATTCTATGCTGAGCAGTTC. Protein sequence: CASSQDEGLGEFYAEQF. The whole CDR3 sequence is CASSQDEGLGEFYAEQFF.

Comments on this clone: Gene names are mouse gene names. The CDR3 end is not reached by the read, which stops 1 residue before it; the germline J gene fills it in. The J gene is TRBJ1-1, the V gene TRBV13-3; D not certain. The CDR3 consists of 13 residues. V was trimmed by 5 bases and J by 1 base, leaving 9 bases between them. Germline lookup yields CDR1 NNHDY and CDR2 SYVADS. The CDR3 region is CASSLRRNTEVFF. The part of the CDR3 DNA that was read is TGTGCCAGCAGCCTCAGACGGAACACAGAAGTCTTC.

About this clone: All gene names here are mouse names. The CDR3 extends 1 residue past the end of the read, so its final part is completed from the germline J gene. The chain employs TRBV3 and TRBJ2-1; tentatively, D is TRBD1 or TRBD2 (5 bases each). V dropped 1 base and J dropped 4 bases, with 11 bases sitting between them. This CDR3 is built from 15 residues. Germline CDR1 SNHLY, CDR2 FYNGKV (reference sequence). CDR3 bases read: TGTGCCAGCAGCTTAGGAGGGGCTTGGTATGCTGAGCAGTTC. Protein product: CASSLGGAWYAEQF. The full CDR3 sequence reads CASSLGGAWYAEQFF.

With regard to this clone: These gene names are mouse names. The CDR3 end is not reached by the read, which stops 1 residue before it; the germline J gene fills it in. V gene TRBV13-3 combines with J gene TRBJ2-4; 7 bases are a match to TRBD2. The CDR3 totals 14 residues. With V trimmed by 4 bases and J by 1 base, 3 bases remained unmatched. The germline gives CDR1 NNHDY, CDR2 SYVADS. The CDR3 protein is CASSMGGGQNTLYF. The DNA read from the CDR3 is TGTGCCAGCAGTATGGGGGGTGGTCAAAACACCTTGTAC.

On this clone: The gene symbols are mouse symbols. The read gets to within 1 residue of the CDR3 end, and the germline J gene fills in the rest. The chain joins TRBV31 to TRBJ1-2; D ambiguous. Germline CDR1 and CDR2: GKSSPN and SITVG. Trimming pared 1 base from V and 0 bases from J, leaving 6 bases between. This CDR3 comprises 13 residues. CDR3 bases read: TGTGCCTGGAGTCGCAGTGCAAACTCCGACTACACC. This codes for CAWSRSANSDYT. The entire CDR3 is CAWSRSANSDYTF.

On this clone: Genes and germline are mouse. Sequencing ends 1 residue short of the CDR3 end; the germline J gene provides the rest. V gene TRBV19 combines with J gene TRBJ2-2, with D possibly being TRBD1 (5 bases). V was shortened by 2 bases and J by 2 bases, with 13 bases between the two germline ends. This CDR3 has 16 amino acids. Germline lookup yields CDR1 FNHDT and CDR2 SITEND (reference sequence). The CDR3 bases that were read are TGTGCCAGCAGTATGTTGGCCAGGGCTAACACCGGGCAGCTCTAC. As protein: CASSMLARANTGQLY. Given in full, the CDR3 is CASSMLARANTGQLYF.

Turning to this clone: The germline and genes are mouse ones. With the read ending 1 residue before the CDR3 end, the germline J gene is used to fill in that end. The V call is TRBV5, the J call TRBJ1-2; 8 positions agree with TRBD1. The CDR3 totals 15 residues. The J segment lost 3 bases and the V segment lost 0 bases, leaving 3 bases of the junction unmatched. CDR1 is LGHNA, CDR2 YNLKQL, per germline (reference sequence). The sequenced CDR3 bases are TGTGCCAGCAGCCAAGATGCGACAGGGGACTCCGACTACACC. Encoded protein: CASSQDATGDSDYT. The CDR3 as a whole reads CASSQDATGDSDYTF.

A remark on this clone: Gene labels here are mouse ones. The read ends 1 residue early relative to the CDR3; the germline J gene fills the gap. The V and J genes are TRBV19 and TRBJ1-3; perhaps TRBD1 as D (5 bases). Germline CDR1 reads FNHDT; CDR2 reads SITEND (reference sequence). Between the trimmed V and J ends, which lost 3 bases and 0 bases, there was a span of 13 bases. CDR3 length: 16 amino acids. CDR3 in amino acids: CASSRDRIPSGNTLYF. Incomplete CDR3 DNA: TGTGCCAGCAGTAGAGACAGAATCCCTTCTGGAAATACGCTCTAT.

A word on this clone: Mouse names are used for the genes. The CDR3 end is not reached by the read, which stops 1 residue before it; the germline J gene fills it in. The genes are TRBV15 and TRBJ2-2; D gene ambiguous. V was cut by 3 bases and J by 4 bases, with 12 bases left in between. The CDR3 has 15 amino acids. Germline CDR1 is SGHND and CDR2 is FRSKSL. Incomplete CDR3 DNA: TGTGCCAGCAGTTTCCTCGGGAGGAGCACCGGGCAGCTCTAC. This translates into CASSFLGRSTGQLY. In full, the CDR3 is CASSFLGRSTGQLYF.

Details on this clone: The gene symbols are mouse symbols. The read gets to within 1 residue of the CDR3 end, and the germline J gene fills in the rest. This rearrangement joins TRBV12-2 to TRBJ2-4; TRBD2 matches 13 bases. The CDR3 consists of 16 residues. CDR1 and CDR2 (germline): SGHLS, HYDKME. V was pared by 0 bases and J by 2 bases, with 1 base of the junction left unmatched. CDR3 sequence: CASSLGTGGVQNTLYF. The DNA read from the CDR3 is TGTGCCAGCTCTCTCGGGACTGGGGGGGTTCAAAACACCTTGTAC. The full variable domain, its missing parts supplied by reference TRBV12-2 and TRBJ2-4, is NSGVVQSPRYIIKGKGERSILKCIPISGHLSVAWYQQTQGQELKFFIQHYDKMERDKGNLPSRFSVQQFDDYHSEMNMSALELEDSAVYFCASSLGTGGVQNTLYFGAGTRLSVL.

Turning to this clone: Gene names denote mouse genes. The DNA ends 1 residue before the CDR3 does, and the rest of the CDR3 is filled in from the germline J gene. This chain connects TRBV13-2 to TRBJ2-7, with 10 nucleotides matching TRBD2. The CDR3 length is 15 residues. The J segment lost 6 bases and the V segment lost 0 bases, leaving 6 bases of the junction unmatched. Looked up from germline, CDR1 is NNHNN and CDR2 is SYGAGS (reference sequence). The CDR3 loop is CASGDAPGGACEQYF. The sequenced CDR3 bases are TGTGCCAGCGGTGATGCGCCTGGGGGGGCCTGTGAACAGTAC.

As to this clone: Any gene name here is a mouse gene name. The read terminates 1 residue before the CDR3 end, so the remaining end is supplied by the germline J gene. The V and J genes are TRBV14 and TRBJ1-2, with 9 bases fitting TRBD1. The CDR3 length is 12 residues. Germline CDR1 is SGHDT and CDR2 is FRDEAV. Trimming at V came to 8 bases and at J to 1 base, leaving 0 bases not matched to a gene. The part of the CDR3 DNA that was read is TGTGCCAGGGACAGGGGAAACTCCGACTACACC. It yields the protein CARDRGNSDYT. In full, the CDR3 reads CARDRGNSDYTF. The whole variable domain, filled in from reference TRBV14 and TRBJ1-2, reads EAGVTQSPRYAVLQEGQAVSFWCDPISGHDTLYWYQQPRDQGPQLLVYFRDEAVIDNSQLPSDRFSAVRPKGTNSTLKIQSAKQGDTATYLCARDRGNSDYTFGSGTRLLVI.

About this clone: Gene names are mouse gene names. The read finishes 1 residue shy of the CDR3 end, and the germline J gene is used to complete it. This CDR3 is also generated by other DNA sequences in the sample. The chain uses TRBV1 and TRBJ1-1, with 7 bases aligning to TRBD1. Losses at the gene ends were 3 bases for V and 1 base for J; bases not matched to a gene: 2. Germline V gives CDR1 NSQYPW, CDR2 LRSPGD (reference sequence). This CDR3 region has 14 residues. CDR3 in amino acids: CTCSARDRNTEVFF. Partial CDR3 DNA: TGCACCTGCAGTGCGAGGGACAGAAACACAGAAGTCTTC. Based on the CDR3 plus reference TRBV1 and TRBJ1-1, the full variable domain is VTLLEQNPRWRLVPRGQAVNLRCILKNSQYPWMSWYQQDLQKQLQWLFTLRSPGDKEVKSLPGADYLATRVTDTELRLQVANMSQGRTLYCTCSARDRNTEVFFGKGTRLTVV.

About this clone itself: Gene names follow the mouse nomenclature. The read falls 1 residue short of the CDR3 end, and the missing part is taken from the germline J gene. J is TRBJ2-7 and V is TRBV13-2; 10 bases map to TRBD2. The V gene's germline CDR1 is NNHNN and CDR2 SYGAGS (reference sequence). The CDR3 covers 14 residues. V lost 3 bases and J lost 6; bases outside the gene matches: 6. The covered CDR3 bases are TGTGCCAGCGGTGGGCCTGGGGGGGCGCGTGAACAGTAC. Its translation is CASGGPGGAREQY. From start to end, the CDR3 is CASGGPGGAREQYF.

In the case of this clone: Mouse names are used for the genes. Read coverage stops 1 residue before the CDR3 terminus; the germline J gene supplies the remainder. The chain is built from TRBV19 and TRBJ2-4, with TRBD1 matching 7 bases. J lost 1 base, V lost 0 bases, and 5 bases had no gene match. CDR1 is FNHDT and CDR2 is SITEND in the germline V gene (reference sequence). The CDR3 length is 16 residues. Here the CDR3 reads CASSIVAGGGQNTLYF. The sequenced CDR3 bases are TGTGCCAGCAGTATAGTGGCAGGGGGAGGTCAAAACACCTTGTAC.

Comments on this clone: Gene names follow the mouse nomenclature. The read stops 1 residue short of the end of the CDR3; the missing end is completed from the germline J gene. The chain employs TRBV15 and TRBJ2-1, with TRBD1 as a possible D gene (5 bases). CDR3 size: 13 residues. CDR1 is SGHND, CDR2 FRSKSL, per germline. Trimming removed 3 bases at V and 6 bases at J, with 9 bases between. This CDR3 is CASSFRVRAEQFF. The covered CDR3 bases are TGTGCCAGCAGTTTCAGGGTCCGTGCTGAGCAGTTC.

About this clone itself: The germline and genes are mouse ones. The read comes to an end 1 residue before the CDR3 does, leaving the germline J gene to fill in the end. The chain joins TRBV19 to TRBJ2-1; D may be TRBD1 (5 bases). The CDR3 runs to 14 residues. CDR1 is FNHDT, CDR2 SITEND, per germline (reference sequence). Trimming took 1 base from V and 7 from J, leaving 12 bases between them. Partial CDR3 DNA: TGTGCCAGCAGTATACGGGCAGGGCGGGCTGAGCAGTTC. Encoded protein: CASSIRAGRAEQF. The CDR3 reads in full as CASSIRAGRAEQFF.

As for this clone: Each gene name is a mouse one. The CDR3 extends 1 residue past the end of the read, so its final part is completed from the germline J gene. This chain links TRBV5 with TRBJ2-1, with 10 bases fitting TRBD2. This CDR3 has 16 amino acids. Per the germline V gene, CDR1 is LGHNA and CDR2 is YNLKQL (reference sequence). Trimming cost V 4 bases and J 0 bases; bases outside gene matches: 3. The sequenced CDR3 bases are TGTGCCAGCAGCCGTGGACTGGGGGTTAACTATGCTGAGCAGTTC. Translated, it gives CASSRGLGVNYAEQF. The full CDR3 reads CASSRGLGVNYAEQFF.

This clone was picked up one time. Gene names follow the mouse nomenclature. The sequence runs out 1 residue before the end of the CDR3; the remainder is reconstructed from the germline J gene. V gene TRBV15 combines with J gene TRBJ2-4, with D perhaps TRBD2 (7 bases). Germline V gene data show CDR1 as SGHND and CDR2 as FRSKSL. V lost 5 bases and J lost 5, with 17 bases in between. This CDR3 spans 15 amino acids. The covered CDR3 bases are TGTGCCAGCAGTCCTCTTGGGGGGCGCGGAAACACCTTGTAC. Translating it yields CASSPLGGRGNTLY. The whole CDR3 sequence is CASSPLGGRGNTLYF.

This clone was picked up a small number of times. Genes here carry mouse names. The CDR3 goes on 1 residue after the read ends, and that part is filled in from the germline J gene. V usage is TRBV2 and J usage is TRBJ1-2, with 9 bases identical to TRBD1. Germline CDR1 reads LGHNA; CDR2 reads YSYQKL. The CDR3 spans 16 residues. The J segment lost 4 bases and the V segment lost 0 bases, leaving 6 bases of the junction unmatched. CDR3 DNA, as far as it was read: TGTGCCAGCAGCCAAGATACAGGGGGCGCCGGCTCCGACTACACC. Translating it yields CASSQDTGGAGSDYT. The full CDR3 is CASSQDTGGAGSDYTF.

To note about this clone: Here the gene names and germline are mouse. Read coverage stops 1 residue before the CDR3 terminus; the germline J gene supplies the remainder. The V call is TRBV2, the J call TRBJ2-7; D ambiguous. The CDR3 sequence is 12 residues long. Trimming pared 0 bases from V and 4 bases from J, leaving 4 bases between. Germline CDR1 and CDR2: LGHNA and YSYQKL. Partial CDR3 DNA: TGTGCCAGCAGCCAAGACAGTTATGAACAGTAC. This encodes CASSQDSYEQY. The complete CDR3 protein is CASSQDSYEQYF.

As for this clone: The genes and germline here are from mouse. The read terminates 1 residue before the CDR3 end, so the remaining end is supplied by the germline J gene. The chain is built from TRBV15 and TRBJ2-1, with D unresolved. Trimming removed 1 base at V and 7 bases at J, with 8 bases between. From germline, CDR1 is SGHND and CDR2 FRSKSL. This CDR3 comprises 13 residues. The CDR3 bases that were read are TGTGCCAGCAGTTTAGAGGGTGGGGCTGAGCAGTTC. It specifies CASSLEGGAEQF. The whole CDR3 is CASSLEGGAEQFF. Looking up the rest from reference TRBV15 and TRBJ2-1 gives the full variable domain: DAGVTQTPRHEVAEKGQTIILKCEPVSGHNDLFWYRQTKIQGLELLSYFRSKSLMEDGGAFKDRFKAEMLNSSFSTLKIQPTEPKDSAVYLCASSLEGGAEQFFGPGTRLTVL.

As to this clone: The germline and genes are mouse ones. The CDR3 extends 1 residue past the end of the read, so its final part is completed from the germline J gene. The rearrangement uses TRBV13-2 and TRBJ1-6, with 7 bases aligning to TRBD1. TRBJ1-6 is designated an ORF whose function remains uncertain. CDR1 is NNHNN and CDR2 is SYGAGS in the germline V gene (reference sequence). V dropped 4 bases and J dropped 0; count of bases not matched to a gene: 7. This CDR3 contains 17 residues. The CDR3 is CASGLGQAYSYNSPLYF. The DNA read from the CDR3 is TGTGCCAGCGGTCTAGGACAGGCCTATTCCTATAATTCGCCCCTCTAC.